This passage covers 32 T cell receptor beta chains from one sample sequenced in a study of cytomegalovirus exposure and HLA in healthy donors. PCR primers comprised 60 Vbeta and 13 Jbeta primers. Repertoires were generated with immunoSEQ multiplex PCR, while TCRdb's copy carries only in-frame clones and drops some. The data hold roughly 200,000 clones, with around 81% observed a single time. The source material was PBMCs. All receptors derive from a man aged 25-45 years in good health and CMV-seronegative.

The chain uses TRBV5-1 and TRBJ2-2; TRBD1 matches at 7 bases. V was pared by 6 bases and J by 4 bases, with 9 bases of the junction left unmatched. Germline V gene lookup returns CDR1 SGHRS and CDR2 YFSETQ. This CDR3 region has 15 residues. Written as DNA, the CDR3 is TGCGCCAGCACCCTGACAGGGCTGGGCACCGGGGAGCTGTTTTTT. As protein: CASTLTGLGTGELFF.

DNA for the CDR3: TGCAGCGTTAAGGGACTTTTGGACGGATCCTACGAGCAGTACTTC. Translated, it gives CSVKGLLDGSYEQYF. V is TRBV29-1 and J is TRBJ2-7; tentatively, D is TRBD2 (6 bases). CDR1 is SQVTM and CDR2 is ANQGSEA in the germline V gene. V lost 5 bases to trimming and J lost 1 base, with 18 bases between them. The CDR3 is 15 amino acids.

This chain joins TRBV2 and TRBJ2-5; 11 bases fit TRBD2. Germline V CDR1 and CDR2: SNHLY, FYNNEI. The CDR3 length is 15 residues. V shed 6 bases, J shed 7 bases, and the junction held 10 bases outside the gene matches. As DNA, the CDR3 is TGTGCCAGCAGGGGTGGGACTAGCGGCACTGTGACCCAGTACTTC. As protein: CASRGGTSGTVTQYF.

The chain couples TRBV10-2 to TRBJ1-3; TRBD1 is a possible D gene (6 bases). Germline lookup yields CDR1 WSHSY and CDR2 SAAADI. The CDR3 sequence is 14 residues long. V shed 11 bases and J shed 0 bases, with 14 bases lying between them. The CDR3 region has the DNA TGCGCCTGCGGGGGGGGCCTCTCTGGAAACACCATATATTTT. It specifies CACGGGLSGNTIYF.

J is TRBJ2-7 and V is TRBV5-1; 11 bases agree with TRBD2. CDR1 SGHRS and CDR2 YFSETQ come from the germline V gene. This CDR3 has 13 residues. The V segment lost 0 bases and the J segment 10 bases; nucleotides outside the gene matches: 3. The CDR3 sequence is CASSLGGLAEQYF. The CDR3 bases are TGCGCCAGCAGCTTGGGGGGACTAGCGGAACAGTACTTC.

This clone has more than one count but fewer than ten. The chain combines TRBV28 with TRBJ2-7, with D perhaps TRBD2 (5 bases). With 5 bases removed from V and 4 bases from J, the gap between germline ends came to 15 bases. The CDR3 covers 14 residues. Germline CDR1 is MDHEN and CDR2 is SYDVKM. CDR3: CASSPSLGSYEQYF. CDR3 DNA: TGTGCCAGCAGTCCTTCCTTGGGGAGTTACGAGCAGTACTTC.

The sample holds one count of this clone. The gene calls are TRBV28 and TRBJ2-3, with 11 bases fitting TRBD2. This CDR3 spans 16 amino acids. Germline V gene sequence: CDR1 MDHEN, CDR2 SYDVKM. Trimming removed 8 bases from V and 3 bases from J; junction bases left unmatched: 10. For the CDR3, the DNA is TGTGCCAGCCCCCCGACTAGCGGGATGGGAACAGATACGCAGTATTTT. Residues: CASPPTSGMGTDTQYF.

This clone has just a few counts. This chain links TRBV7-9 with TRBJ2-1, with 7 bases fitting TRBD2. This CDR3 has 15 residues. With 6 bases clipped from V and 5 bases from J, the junction kept 10 bases outside the gene matches. Germline V lookup: CDR1 SEHNR, CDR2 FQNEAQ (reference sequence). The CDR3 is CASSLLGLADNEQFF. CDR3 DNA sequence: TGTGCCAGCAGTCTCCTCGGGCTAGCGGACAATGAGCAGTTCTTC.

For this clone: One junction end does not reproduce the germline sequence, and a read error may be involved. The genes are TRBV5-4 and TRBJ2-7, with 8 bases lining up with TRBD2. The CDR3 length is 16 residues. Germline loops: CDR1 SGHNT, CDR2 YYREEE (reference sequence). CDR3 loop: CASSLGSGTLSYGQYF. The CDR3 DNA is TGTGCCAGCAGCTTGGGTAGCGGGACCCTCTCCTACGGGCAGTACTTC.

The chain combines TRBV6-5 with TRBJ2-7; possible D gene TRBD2, 6 bases. Trimming took off 4 bases at V and 4 bases at J, with 14 bases between the two ends. This CDR3 has 14 amino acids. Germline CDR1 and CDR2: MNHEY and SVGAGI. The CDR3 bases are TGTGCCAGCAGTTCTGGGTTCGGGAGATACGAGCAGTACTTC. Translating it yields CASSSGFGRYEQYF.

The V and J genes are TRBV13 and TRBJ2-1, with 10 bases aligning to TRBD2. Per germline, CDR1 PRHDT and CDR2 FYEKMQ (reference sequence). With 3 bases clipped from V and 2 bases from J, the junction kept 4 bases outside the gene matches. This CDR3 has 16 amino acids. CDR3 in DNA: TGTGCCAGCAGCTTTCCAGCGGGAGGGCCCTACAATGAGCAGTTCTTC. This codes for CASSFPAGGPYNEQFF.

The CDR3 reads CASSSETGLRYNSPLHF. The CDR3 bases are TGTGCCAGCAGTTCGGAGACAGGATTGCGATATAATTCACCCCTCCACTTT. The J gene is TRBJ1-6, the V gene TRBV11-1; weak D call: TRBD1 (6 bases). The ends were cut back, 6 bases at V and 4 bases at J, with 19 bases in the middle. CDR1 and CDR2 (germline): SGHAT, FQDESV (reference sequence). The CDR3 runs 17 residues.

J is TRBJ2-7 and V is TRBV4-1; 9 bases are shared with TRBD1. Germline trimming cut 0 bases from V and 4 bases from J; bases unmatched to any gene: 7. The length of the CDR3 is 16 residues. In germline, CDR1 is MGHRA, CDR2 YSYEKL. The CDR3 DNA follows: TGCGCCAGCAGCCAAGATGCGGGGACAGGGTTATACGAGCAGTACTTC. This gives the protein CASSQDAGTGLYEQYF.

The genes are TRBV7-6 and TRBJ2-7; D remains ambiguous. Trimming pared 5 bases from V and 3 bases from J, leaving 17 bases between. The CDR3 covers 15 residues. Germline assignment: CDR1 SGHVS and CDR2 FNYEAQ. CDR3 nucleotides: TGTGCCAGCAGCCCAAGCCGAGTTGTTTTCTACGAGCAGTACTTC. It is translated as CASSPSRVVFYEQYF.

In nucleotides, the CDR3 is TGTGCCAGCAGTTCAGATACAGGGGGACCCCCCTACGAGCAGTACTTC. Residues: CASSSDTGGPPYEQYF. The chain carries TRBV28 and TRBJ2-7; 8 nucleotides match TRBD1. The CDR3 contains 16 residues. The V gene's germline CDR1 is MDHEN and CDR2 SYDVKM. V lost 4 bases and J lost 2; bases outside the gene matches: 10. The full variable domain, completed using reference TRBV28 and TRBJ2-7, is DVKVTQSSRYLVKRTGEKVFLECVQDMDHENMFWYRQDPGLGLRLIYFSYDVKMKEKGDIPEGYSVSREKKERFSLILESASTNQTSMYLCASSSDTGGPPYEQYFGPGTRLTVT.

The chain recombines TRBV5-1 with TRBJ1-4, with a weak D call TRBD1 (5 bases). Trimming took 4 bases from V and 8 from J, leaving 15 bases between them. The germline CDR1 and CDR2 sequences are SGHRS and YFSETQ. The CDR3 totals 14 residues. For the CDR3, the DNA is TGCGCCAGCAGCCCCGCAGGGATTGTAGAAAAACTGTTTTTT. Translating gives CASSPAGIVEKLFF.

V gene TRBV15 combines with J gene TRBJ1-3, with 7 bases lining up with TRBD1. This CDR3 has 15 residues. The germline CDR1 and CDR2 sequences are LNHNV and YYDKDF (reference sequence). With V trimmed by 3 bases and J by 0 bases, 2 bases remained unmatched. This CDR3 is CATSRNRGSGNTIYF. The CDR3 DNA reads as TGTGCCACCAGCAGGAACAGGGGCTCTGGAAACACCATATATTTT.

This chain links TRBV28 with TRBJ2-7; 8 nucleotides match TRBD1. CDR1 is MDHEN, CDR2 SYDVKM, per germline. V shed 6 bases and J 3 bases; nucleotides not matched to a gene: 10. The CDR3 consists of 15 residues. The CDR3 region is CASRSDRGSHYEQYF. In DNA, the CDR3 is TGTGCCAGCAGATCTGACAGGGGCTCGCACTACGAGCAGTACTTC.

This clone was recorded only once. V is TRBV11-2 and J is TRBJ2-5; 16 nucleotides line up with TRBD2. Germline values: CDR1 SGHAT, CDR2 FQNNGV. The CDR3 is made up of 17 amino acids. V lost 4 bases and J lost 0; bases outside the gene matches: 2. This CDR3 reads CASSSGLAGGHQETQYF. The CDR3 DNA reads as TGTGCCAGCAGCTCGGGACTAGCGGGAGGGCACCAAGAGACCCAGTACTTC.

The chain carries TRBV4-1 and TRBJ2-1; tentative D call: TRBD1 (8 bases). CDR3 length equals 18 residues. Per the germline V gene, CDR1 is MGHRA and CDR2 is YSYEKL. Trimming took off 3 bases at V and 9 bases at J, with 27 bases between the two ends. The CDR3 is CASSHFHKQGGLGGEQFF. CDR3 nucleotide sequence: TGCGCCAGCAGCCACTTCCACAAACAGGGGGGGCTGGGGGGTGAGCAGTTCTTC.

The chain carries TRBV6-5 and TRBJ2-7, with 8 bases matching TRBD1. Germline values: CDR1 MNHEY, CDR2 SVGAGI. There are 16 residues in the CDR3. The trim removed 0 bases at V and 6 bases at J, leaving 10 bases unmatched. CDR3 sequence (DNA): TGTGCCAGCAGTTACTCCTCCGGGACAGGTATTTTCGAGCAGTACTTC. This sequence encodes CASSYSSGTGIFEQYF.

The V and J genes are TRBV7-9 and TRBJ2-5, with 9 bases fitting TRBD1. With 5 bases clipped from V and 1 base from J, the junction kept 5 bases outside the gene matches. The CDR3 loop spans 15 amino acids. Per the germline V gene, CDR1 is SEHNR and CDR2 is FQNEAQ (reference sequence). The CDR3 region is CASSPGQGFQETQYF. In DNA, the CDR3 is TGTGCCAGCAGCCCGGGACAGGGTTTCCAAGAGACCCAGTACTTC.

CDR3 sequence reads: CATREGGTQYF. CDR3 DNA sequence: TGTGCCACCAGAGAAGGCGGGACCCAGTACTTC. This chain connects TRBV2 to TRBJ2-5; no clear D. V lost 10 bases, J lost 7 bases, and 13 bases lay in between. This CDR3 is 11 amino acids long. The germline CDR1 and CDR2 sequences are SNHLY and FYNNEI. The full variable domain, completed using reference TRBV2 and TRBJ2-5, is EPEVTQTPSHQVTQMGQEVILRCVPISNHLYFYWYRQILGQKVEFLVSFYNNEISEKSEIFDDQFSVERPDGSNFTLKIRSTKLEDSAMYFCATREGGTQYFGPGTRLLVL.

The rearrangement joins TRBV11-3 to TRBJ2-1; 16 bases map to TRBD2. The ends lost 5 bases at V and 2 bases at J; junction bases unmatched: 9. The CDR3 is made up of 19 amino acids. From germline, CDR1 is SGHNT and CDR2 YENEEA. The CDR3 sequence: CASSPGTSGRAETYNEQFF. The CDR3 DNA reads as TGTGCCAGCAGCCCAGGGACTAGCGGGAGGGCCGAAACCTACAATGAGCAGTTCTTC. The variable domain in full, with the rest retrieved from reference TRBV11-3 and TRBJ2-1, is EAGVVQSPRYKIIEKKQPVAFWCNPISGHNTLYWYLQNLGQGPELLIRYENEEAVDDSQLPKDRFSAERLKGVDSTLKIQPAELGDSAVYLCASSPGTSGRAETYNEQFFGPGTRLTVL.

The chain carries TRBV7-6 and TRBJ2-7; 11 nucleotides agree with TRBD1. This CDR3 comprises 15 residues. Germline values: CDR1 SGHVS, CDR2 FNYEAQ. J was trimmed by 6 bases and V by 5 bases; bases with no gene match: 9. CDR3 nucleotides: TGTGCCAGCAGCGTTGGACAGGGGGCGATGGTCGAGCAGTACTTC. Protein sequence: CASSVGQGAMVEQYF.

This clone was found a few times. This chain links TRBV5-4 with TRBJ2-3; D is possibly TRBD2 (5 bases). CDR1 and CDR2 (germline): SGHNT, YYREEE (reference sequence). The CDR3 runs to 15 residues. The germline V and J ends were trimmed by 5 bases and 0 bases, with 13 bases remaining between them. CDR3 DNA sequence: TGTGCCAGCAGACCCGGAGGACCCAGCACAGATACGCAGTATTTT. This gives the protein CASRPGGPSTDTQYF.

The chain links TRBV30 to TRBJ1-4; D not certain. Trimming stripped 5 bases from V and 12 bases from J, with 16 bases between. The CDR3 totals 12 residues. Germline CDR1 reads GTSNPN; CDR2 reads SVGIG (reference sequence). Here the CDR3 DNA reads TGTGCCTGGGGTCTCACCGACACAGAACTGTTTTTT. As protein: CAWGLTDTELFF.

The rearrangement links TRBV10-2 to TRBJ1-2, with 7 positions matching TRBD1. The CDR3 sequence is 13 residues long. After removal of 6 bases from V and 8 bases from J, the junction contained 9 bases not matched to a gene. Germline CDR1 reads WSHSY; CDR2 reads SAAADI. The CDR3 loop is CASRRQGLEGYTF. CDR3 bases: TGCGCCAGCAGGAGACAGGGATTGGAAGGCTACACCTTC.

The rearrangement links TRBV7-9 to TRBJ2-7; TRBD1 might be the D (6 bases). The CDR3 consists of 13 residues. V lost 6 bases, J lost 1 base, and 10 bases lay in between. Germline V CDR1 and CDR2: SEHNR, FQNEAQ (reference sequence). The CDR3 DNA reads TGTGCCAGCAGTCAGACAGGATCCTACGAGCAGTACTTC. Encoded protein: CASSQTGSYEQYF.

The V and J genes are TRBV5-1 and TRBJ1-3; D perhaps matches TRBD1 (6 bases). The V gene's germline CDR1 is SGHRS and CDR2 YFSETQ. The length of the CDR3 is 15 residues. V lost 4 bases and J 4 bases, leaving 15 bases between the germline ends. The CDR3, as DNA: TGCGCCAGCAGCCCTTTGGGGGCAGGGGGAAACACCATATATTTT. Residues: CASSPLGAGGNTIYF.

V usage is TRBV6-6 and J usage is TRBJ2-2; D is possibly TRBD2 (6 bases). Looked up from germline, CDR1 is MNHNY and CDR2 is SVGAGI (reference sequence). The CDR3 consists of 15 residues. V was cut by 10 bases and J by 2 bases, with 17 bases left in between. Written as DNA, the CDR3 is TGTGCCACCGATGACATGGGACTTAACACCGGGGAGCTGTTTTTT. Its translation is CATDDMGLNTGELFF.

The chain combines TRBV7-9 with TRBJ2-2; TRBD1 agrees at 9 bases. This CDR3 is built from 15 residues. The germline CDR1 and CDR2 sequences are SEHNR and FQNEAQ (reference sequence). J was trimmed by 7 bases and V by 8 bases; bases with no gene match: 11. CDR3 loop: CASHAGDRVVGELFF. The CDR3 DNA follows: TGTGCCAGCCACGCGGGGGACAGGGTTGTCGGGGAGCTGTTTTTT. Using reference TRBV7-9 and TRBJ2-2 for the parts outside the CDR3, the full variable domain is DTGVSQNPRHKITKRGQNVTFRCDPISEHNRLYWYRQTLGQGPEFLTYFQNEAQLEKSRLLSDRFSAERPKGSFSTLEIQRTEQGDSAMYLCASHAGDRVVGELFFGEGSRLTVL.